Shown below are 26 T cell receptor beta chains from a single sample sequenced in a study of blood T cell repertoires in COVID-19. Sequenced by immunoSEQ multiplex PCR; TCRdb stores in-frame clones only, minus some. The sample carries a few hundred thousand clones, 70% to 90% recorded once. Sample: PBMCs or T cells enriched from blood (not recorded which). The receptors derive from a woman in her fifties or sixties who had recovered from COVID-19.

The chain carries TRBV6-5 and TRBJ2-2; 8 positions match TRBD1. Germline loops: CDR1 MNHEY, CDR2 SVGAGI. The trim removed 7 bases at V and 2 bases at J, leaving 3 bases unmatched. The CDR3 loop spans 14 amino acids. CDR3 loop: CASNDRGNTGELFF. CDR3 in DNA: TGTGCCAGCAACGACAGGGGTAACACCGGGGAGCTGTTTTTT.

The CDR3 sequence is CASTPTGAGEKANEQFF. CDR3 sequence (DNA): TGTGCCAGTACCCCCACCGGGGCGGGAGAAAAGGCCAATGAGCAGTTCTTC. The V gene is TRBV19, the J gene TRBJ2-1, with 7 bases lining up with TRBD2. Looked up from germline, CDR1 is LNHDA and CDR2 is SQIVND (reference sequence). Unmatched junction bases numbered 18, after V lost 7 bases and J lost 6 bases. The CDR3 sequence is 17 residues long.

This clone was seen just once. The chain couples TRBV3-1 (or the pseudogene TRBV3-2) to TRBJ2-5; D is ambiguous. Germline values: CDR1 LGHDT, CDR2 YNNKEL (reference sequence). Trimming took 1 base from V and 2 from J, leaving 8 bases between them. The CDR3 length is 14 residues. The DNA for the CDR3 is TGTGCCAGCAGCCAAGGGCTCATACAAGAGACCCAGTACTTC. It is translated as CASSQGLIQETQYF.

The sample holds a few counts of this clone. This chain connects TRBV4-1 to TRBJ2-1; a weak D match, TRBD2 (5 bases). Germline V CDR1 and CDR2: MGHRA, YSYEKL. The CDR3 has 14 residues. V was pared by 2 bases and J by 3 bases, with 8 bases between. CDR3 in amino acids: CASSQRDYYNEQFF. The CDR3 coding sequence is TGCGCCAGCAGCCAACGAGACTACTACAATGAGCAGTTCTTC.

This clone has only one observation. This chain links TRBV7-3 with TRBJ2-3; D call uncertain. V lost 5 bases to trimming and J lost 1 base, with 4 bases between them. This CDR3 is built from 12 residues. Germline V CDR1 and CDR2: SGHTA, FQGTGA. The CDR3 DNA sequence: TGTGCCAGCAGCCGAGGCACAGATACGCAGTATTTT. Translated: CASSRGTDTQYF.

The table lists this clone with a few counts. The chain uses TRBV7-2 and TRBJ1-5; weak D call: TRBD1 (5 bases). The CDR3 covers 13 residues. Germline assignment: CDR1 SGHTA and CDR2 FQGNSA. The germline V and J ends were trimmed by 4 bases and 5 bases, with 9 bases remaining between them. In DNA form, the CDR3 reads TGTGCCAGCAGCTGGACACTCTATCAGCCCCAGCATTTT. Its translation: CASSWTLYQPQHF.

The chain recombines TRBV5-1 with TRBJ2-1; TRBD2 aligns across 8 bases. The CDR3 is made up of 17 amino acids. Trimming removed 3 bases from V and 4 bases from J; junction bases left unmatched: 12. From germline, CDR1 is SGHRS and CDR2 YFSETQ. CDR3 region: CASSSPELAAAYNEQFF. In DNA, the CDR3 is TGCGCCAGCAGCTCCCCGGAACTAGCGGCCGCTTACAATGAGCAGTTCTTC.

The CDR3 DNA sequence: TGTGCCAGTTCATTTCGAGCGGAGAGCTCCTACAATGAGCAGTTCTTC. Its translation is CASSFRAESSYNEQFF. The chain is built from TRBV2 and TRBJ2-1, with D possibly being TRBD2 (5 bases). The germline V gene encodes CDR1 SNHLY and CDR2 FYNNEI. The CDR3 has 16 residues. V was cut by 9 bases and J by 0 bases, with 18 bases left in between.

The chain employs TRBV12-3 or TRBV12-4 and TRBJ2-1; 7 bases align to TRBD1. J was trimmed by 8 bases and V by 6 bases; bases with no gene match: 1. This CDR3 region has 11 residues. Here the CDR3 reads CASSQGDEQFF. For the CDR3, the DNA is TGTGCCAGCAGCCAGGGGGATGAGCAGTTCTTC.

This clone was found once. V gene TRBV6-5 combines with J gene TRBJ1-1; the D gene is possibly TRBD1 (5 bases). This CDR3 has 14 residues. Trimming removed 8 bases from V and 4 bases from J, with 17 bases in between. Germline CDR1 and CDR2: MNHEY and SVGAGI. This CDR3 is CASGASWGGTEAFF. The DNA for the CDR3 is TGTGCCAGCGGGGCTTCATGGGGTGGCACTGAAGCTTTCTTT.

The chain employs TRBV9 and TRBJ1-3; D gene uncertain. V lost 4 bases to trimming and J lost 4 bases, with 12 bases between them. This CDR3 spans 14 amino acids. Germline V gene data show CDR1 as SGDLS and CDR2 as YYNGEE. CDR3 sequence reads: CASSSPDEGNTIYF. In nucleotides, the CDR3 is TGTGCCAGCAGCTCCCCAGATGAAGGAAACACCATATATTTT.

As to this clone: One junction end does not reproduce the germline sequence, and a read error may be involved. The J gene is TRBJ1-1, the V gene TRBV7-8; D call uncertain. This CDR3 is built from 16 residues. Germline V CDR1 and CDR2: SGHVS, FQNEAQ. The CDR3 loop reads CASILGSPLANTEAFF. The CDR3 DNA reads as TGTGCCAGCATCTTAGGCAGTCCCCTAGCGAACACTGAAGCTTTCTTT.

This clone was recorded only once. The chain is built from TRBV12-5 and TRBJ2-5, with 8 bases aligning to TRBD2. The trim removed 1 base at V and 4 bases at J, leaving 8 bases unmatched. Looked up from germline, CDR1 is LGHNT and CDR2 is FRNRAP. CDR3 length equals 16 residues. Here the CDR3 reads CASGLGTSGTGETQYF. CDR3 coding DNA: TGTGCTAGTGGTTTGGGCACTAGCGGAACTGGAGAGACCCAGTACTTC.

V usage is TRBV18 and J usage is TRBJ2-3, with 10 nucleotides matching TRBD2. CDR3 length: 16 amino acids. J lost 4 bases, V lost 0 bases, and 4 bases had no gene match. CDR1 is KGHSH and CDR2 is LQKENI in the germline V gene. The CDR3 reads CASSPPLAGVSDTQYF. DNA for the CDR3: TGTGCCAGCTCACCACCCCTAGCGGGAGTGTCAGATACGCAGTATTTT.

The gene calls are TRBV6-6 and TRBJ2-7, with TRBD2 matching over 7 bases. The CDR3 sequence is 14 residues long. Germline V gene lookup returns CDR1 MNHNY and CDR2 SVGAGI (reference sequence). Trimming cost V 0 bases and J 7 bases; bases outside gene matches: 6. CDR3 loop: CASSYSQGGEEQYF. The CDR3 DNA is TGTGCCAGCAGTTACTCCCAGGGAGGGGAAGAGCAGTACTTC.

V and J are TRBV4-1 and TRBJ2-1; D call uncertain. CDR3 length equals 13 residues. CDR1 MGHRA and CDR2 YSYEKL come from the germline V gene. Trimming took off 0 bases at V and 11 bases at J, with 11 bases between the two ends. The CDR3, as DNA: TGCGCCAGCAGCCAAGATCCCACAGTCCAGCAGTTCTTC. Amino acid sequence: CASSQDPTVQQFF.

DNA for the CDR3: TGCGCCAGCAGCTTACGACAGGGGGCCGGGTCCGGGGAGCTGTTTTTT. It specifies CASSLRQGAGSGELFF. V usage is TRBV5-1 and J usage is TRBJ2-2; 10 bases agree with TRBD1. With 2 bases clipped from V and 6 bases from J, the junction kept 7 bases outside the gene matches. Germline CDR1 is SGHRS and CDR2 is YFSETQ. This CDR3 is 16 amino acids long. Together with reference TRBV5-1 and TRBJ2-2, the CDR3 gives the full variable domain: KAGVTQTPRYLIKTRGQQVTLSCSPISGHRSVSWYQQTPGQGLQFLFEYFSETQRNKGNFPGRFSGRQFSNSRSEMNVSTLELGDSALYLCASSLRQGAGSGELFFGEGSRLTVL.

The V and J genes are TRBV5-1 and TRBJ1-1, with D possibly matching TRBD1 (5 bases). This CDR3 region has 15 residues. Germline V gene data show CDR1 as SGHRS and CDR2 as YFSETQ. Trimming removed 0 bases from V and 5 bases from J, with 14 bases in between. CDR3 loop: CASSLDGARATEAFF. CDR3 coding DNA: TGCGCCAGCAGCTTGGATGGGGCCCGGGCGACTGAAGCTTTCTTT.

The genes are TRBV5-1 and TRBJ2-2; 9 positions match TRBD1. CDR1 is SGHRS and CDR2 is YFSETQ in the germline V gene. The V gene end was trimmed by 6 bases and the J gene end by 6 bases; junction bases not matched to a gene: 9. The CDR3 sequence is 15 residues long. CDR3 sequence (DNA): TGCGCCAGCATCGAGGGGGACAGGGCATCCGGGGAGCTGTTTTTT. Its protein product is CASIEGDRASGELFF.

DNA of the CDR3: TGTGCCAGCAGCTCTCCGGGGAGAAATGGAGATACGCAGTATTTT. Translation: CASSSPGRNGDTQYF. The J gene is TRBJ2-3, the V gene TRBV7-2; TRBD2 is a possible D gene (5 bases). Trimming took 4 bases from V and 5 from J, leaving 16 bases between them. This CDR3 is built from 15 residues. CDR1 and CDR2 (germline): SGHTA, FQGNSA.

The CDR3 sequence is CASSISRYRYGYTF. The DNA for the CDR3 is TGTGCCAGTAGTATATCGAGGTATCGATATGGCTACACCTTC. J is TRBJ1-2 and V is TRBV19; no definite D call. The CDR3 loop spans 14 amino acids. With 2 bases removed from V and 5 bases from J, the gap between germline ends came to 12 bases. The germline gives CDR1 LNHDA, CDR2 SQIVND (reference sequence).

V is TRBV9 and J is TRBJ2-1, with 7 bases aligning to TRBD2. The V segment lost 0 bases and the J segment 9 bases; nucleotides outside the gene matches: 6. Germline values: CDR1 SGDLS, CDR2 YYNGEE. The CDR3 is made up of 14 amino acids. In nucleotides, the CDR3 is TGTGCCAGCAGCGTAGGAACTTGGGGGGGTGAGCAGTTCTTC. Translated, it gives CASSVGTWGGEQFF.

This clone was recorded a few times. The chain couples TRBV28 to TRBJ2-2; tentatively, D is TRBD1 (6 bases). The CDR3 consists of 16 residues. Germline V gene data show CDR1 as MDHEN and CDR2 as SYDVKM. V gave up 8 bases and J gave up 4 bases, with 20 bases separating them. CDR3 DNA: TGTGCCAGCCGAGAGGGACACACCGGGGTCACCGGGGAGCTGTTTTTT. It is translated as CASREGHTGVTGELFF.

This sequence joins TRBV5-6 and TRBJ1-2; TRBD1 matches 9 bases. The CDR3 contains 14 residues. Germline V lookup: CDR1 SGHDT, CDR2 YYEEEE. V trimming: 3 bases; J trimming: 4 bases; junction bases outside the gene matches: 4. CDR3 sequence (DNA): TGTGCCAGCAGCTCCCTGGACAGGGGCTATGGCTACACCTTC. Residues: CASSSLDRGYGYTF.

This rearrangement joins TRBV7-9 to TRBJ2-5, with 7 bases that match TRBD2. Trimming at V came to 1 base and at J to 5 bases, leaving 7 bases not matched to a gene. Germline V gene lookup returns CDR1 SEHNR and CDR2 FQNEAQ (reference sequence). The CDR3 is 15 residues long. CDR3 sequence: CASSLVAGADETQYF. In nucleotides, the CDR3 is TGTGCCAGCAGCTTAGTGGCGGGAGCTGATGAGACCCAGTACTTC.

J is TRBJ1-4 and V is TRBV6-6; TRBD1 is a possible D gene (6 bases). The germline gives CDR1 MNHNY, CDR2 SVGAGI (reference sequence). V gave up 5 bases and J gave up 6 bases, with 13 bases separating them. This CDR3 comprises 14 residues. CDR3 sequence: CASSPGVAYEKLFF. As DNA, the CDR3 is TGTGCCAGCAGTCCAGGGGTGGCGTATGAAAAACTGTTTTTT.